A selection of T cell receptor beta chains follows, all from one sample in a study of T cell responses to AZD1222 COVID-19 vaccine. Clones were read by immunoSEQ multiplex PCR, and TCRdb kept only the in-frame ones, dropping some. The repertoire consists of 60,000 to 65,000 clones, with roughly 84% occurring once and the leading ten covering under 7.5%. The sample here was peripheral blood, taken on day 0 of AZD1222 vaccination. The source is an adult in good health. Each CDR3 is given without its conserved first and last residue.

j_gene: TRBJ1-6; v_gene: TRBV11-2; CDR3aa: ASSLGFRGNSPLH
j_gene: TRBJ1-6; v_gene: TRBV2; CDR3aa: ASSEISGQNSPLH
j_gene: TRBJ1-6; v_gene: TRBV25-1; CDR3aa: ASKGQPNSPLH
j_gene: TRBJ2-3; v_gene: TRBV3-1/TRBV3-2; CDR3aa: ASSQTGVPVDTQY
j_gene: TRBJ2-7; v_gene: TRBV14; CDR3aa: ASSQFGSTYEQY
j_gene: TRBJ1-1; v_gene: TRBV2; CDR3aa: ASSRTGVTEAF
j_gene: TRBJ2-7; v_gene: TRBV2; CDR3aa: ASSGRSGNEQY
j_gene: TRBJ2-7; v_gene: TRBV4-1; CDR3aa: ASSQAGLYEQY
j_gene: TRBJ2-2; v_gene: TRBV29-1; CDR3aa: SSGGREVSGELF
j_gene: TRBJ1-4; v_gene: TRBV5-1; CDR3aa: ASSPGGRNEKLF
j_gene: TRBJ1-1; v_gene: TRBV6-1; CDR3aa: ASSDRGRTEAF
j_gene: TRBJ1-1; v_gene: TRBV18; CDR3aa: ASSPDFRGNTEAF
j_gene: TRBJ2-3; v_gene: TRBV4-1; CDR3aa: ASSQEYASGYTDTQY
j_gene: TRBJ1-2; v_gene: TRBV6-5; CDR3aa: ASSYSDRGRGYT
j_gene: TRBJ2-7; v_gene: TRBV15; CDR3aa: ATSRDRAQAEQY
j_gene: TRBJ2-1; v_gene: TRBV6-5; CDR3aa: ASSKGLAGVNEQF
j_gene: TRBJ1-6; v_gene: TRBV27; CDR3aa: ASSPPRGMDNSPLH
j_gene: TRBJ1-1; v_gene: TRBV6-1; CDR3aa: ASSETGISAF
j_gene: TRBJ2-2; v_gene: TRBV19; CDR3aa: ASTAGSGELF
j_gene: TRBJ2-7; v_gene: TRBV7-9; CDR3aa: ATSGPAVVYEQY
j_gene: TRBJ2-1; v_gene: TRBV25-1; CDR3aa: ASSESGRGSYNEQF
j_gene: TRBJ1-5; v_gene: TRBV9; CDR3aa: ASSVGRAGQPQH
j_gene: TRBJ2-2; v_gene: TRBV28; CDR3aa: ASSLPREGLF
j_gene: TRBJ2-7; v_gene: TRBV9; CDR3aa: ASSVRGSAYEQY